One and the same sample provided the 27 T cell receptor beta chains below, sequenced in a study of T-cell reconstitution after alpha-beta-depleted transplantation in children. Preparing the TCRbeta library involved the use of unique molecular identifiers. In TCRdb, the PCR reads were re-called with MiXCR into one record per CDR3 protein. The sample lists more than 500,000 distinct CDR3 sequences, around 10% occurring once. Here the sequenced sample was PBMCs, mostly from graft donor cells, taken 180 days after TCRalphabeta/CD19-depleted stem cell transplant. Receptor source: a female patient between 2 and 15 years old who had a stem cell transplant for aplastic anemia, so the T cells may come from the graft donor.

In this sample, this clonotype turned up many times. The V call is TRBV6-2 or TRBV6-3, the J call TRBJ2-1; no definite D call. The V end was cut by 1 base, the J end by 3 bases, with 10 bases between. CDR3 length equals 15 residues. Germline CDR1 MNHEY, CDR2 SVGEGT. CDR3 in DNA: TGTGCCAGCAGTTACTGGACGGGCCTCTACAATGAGCAGTTCTTC. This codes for CASSYWTGLYNEQFF.

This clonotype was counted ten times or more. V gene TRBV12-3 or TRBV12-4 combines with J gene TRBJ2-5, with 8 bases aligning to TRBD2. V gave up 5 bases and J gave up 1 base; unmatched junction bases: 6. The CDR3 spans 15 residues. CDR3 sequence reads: CASSHGRVFQETQYF. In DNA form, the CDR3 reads TGTGCCAGCAGTCACGGGAGGGTCTTCCAAGAGACCCAGTACTTC.

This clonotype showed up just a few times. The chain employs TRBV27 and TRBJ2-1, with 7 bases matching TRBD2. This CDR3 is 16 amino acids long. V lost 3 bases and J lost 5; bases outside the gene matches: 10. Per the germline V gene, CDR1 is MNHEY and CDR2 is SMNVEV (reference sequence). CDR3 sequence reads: CASSFRYGRSDNEQFF. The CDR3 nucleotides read TGTGCCAGCAGTTTTCGGTACGGGAGGAGTGACAATGAGCAGTTCTTC.

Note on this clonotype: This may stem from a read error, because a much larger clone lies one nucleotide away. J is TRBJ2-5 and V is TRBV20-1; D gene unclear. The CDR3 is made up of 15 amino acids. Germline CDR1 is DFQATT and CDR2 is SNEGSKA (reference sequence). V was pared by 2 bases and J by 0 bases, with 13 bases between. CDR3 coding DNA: TGCAGTGCTAGAAGGGCGCAACAGTACCAAGAGACCCAGTACTTC. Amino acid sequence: CSARRAQQYQETQYF.

DNA of the CDR3: TGTGCCATCAGTGAGTCTGGACAGGGAAGGGCAGTGTTTATCAATGAGCAGTTCTTC. Translated: CAISESGQGRAVFINEQFF. The V and J genes are TRBV10-3 and TRBJ2-1, with 8 bases identical to TRBD1. Per germline, CDR1 ENHRY and CDR2 SYGVKD. V lost 0 bases to trimming and J lost 6 bases; unmatched junction nucleotides: 16. The CDR3 spans 19 residues.

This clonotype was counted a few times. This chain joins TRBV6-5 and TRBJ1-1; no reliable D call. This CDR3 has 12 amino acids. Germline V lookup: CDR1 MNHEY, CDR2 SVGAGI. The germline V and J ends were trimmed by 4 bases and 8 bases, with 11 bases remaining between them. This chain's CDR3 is CASSSLSREAFF. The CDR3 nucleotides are TGTGCCAGCAGTTCCCTCTCCCGAGAAGCTTTCTTT.

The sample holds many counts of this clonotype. CDR3 sequence: CASSLGTASYEQYF. The CDR3 DNA reads as TGTGCCAGCAGTTTAGGGACGGCGTCCTACGAGCAGTACTTC. The J gene is TRBJ2-7, the V gene TRBV12-3 or TRBV12-4, with no clear D. The V end was cut by 1 base, the J end by 1 base, with 8 bases between. CDR3 length: 14 residues.

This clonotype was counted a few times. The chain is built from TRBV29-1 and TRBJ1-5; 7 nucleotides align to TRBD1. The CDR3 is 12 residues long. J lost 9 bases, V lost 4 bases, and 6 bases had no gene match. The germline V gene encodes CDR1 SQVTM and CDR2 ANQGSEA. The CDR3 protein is CSVVDRTGPQHF. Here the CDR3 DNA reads TGCAGCGTTGTGGACAGGACGGGGCCCCAGCATTTT. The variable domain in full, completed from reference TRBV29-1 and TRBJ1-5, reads SAVISQKPSRDICQRGTSLTIQCQVDSQVTMMFWYRQQPGQSLTLIATANQGSEATYESGFVIDKFPISRPNLTFSTLTVSNMSPEDSSIYLCSVVDRTGPQHFGDGTRLSIL.

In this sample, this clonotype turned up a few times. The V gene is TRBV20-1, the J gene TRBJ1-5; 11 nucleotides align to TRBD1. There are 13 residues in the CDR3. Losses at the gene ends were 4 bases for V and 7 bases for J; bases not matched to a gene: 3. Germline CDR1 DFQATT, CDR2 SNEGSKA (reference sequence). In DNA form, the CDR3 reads TGCAGTGCTAAGGACAGGGGGCTACAGCCCCAGCATTTT. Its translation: CSAKDRGLQPQHF.

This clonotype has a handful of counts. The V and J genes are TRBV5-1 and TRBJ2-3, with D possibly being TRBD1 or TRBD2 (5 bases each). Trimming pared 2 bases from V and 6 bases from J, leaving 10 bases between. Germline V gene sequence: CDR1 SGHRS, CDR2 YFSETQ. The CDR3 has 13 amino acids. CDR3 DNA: TGCGCCAGCAGCTTTCGAGGGGATGATACGCAGTATTTT. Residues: CASSFRGDDTQYF.

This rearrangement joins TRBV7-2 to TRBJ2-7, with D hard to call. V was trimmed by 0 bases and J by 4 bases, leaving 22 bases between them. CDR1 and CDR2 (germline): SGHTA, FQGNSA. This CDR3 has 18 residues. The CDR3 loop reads CASSLAFRLGDIPYEQYF. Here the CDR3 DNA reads TGTGCCAGCAGCTTAGCTTTTCGTCTTGGCGATATCCCTTACGAGCAGTACTTC. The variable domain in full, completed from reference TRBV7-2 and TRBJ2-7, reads GAGVSQSPSNKVTEKGKDVELRCDPISGHTALYWYRQSLGQGLEFLIYFQGNSAPDKSGLPSDRFSAERTGGSVSTLTIQRTQQEDSAVYLCASSLAFRLGDIPYEQYFGPGTRLTVT.

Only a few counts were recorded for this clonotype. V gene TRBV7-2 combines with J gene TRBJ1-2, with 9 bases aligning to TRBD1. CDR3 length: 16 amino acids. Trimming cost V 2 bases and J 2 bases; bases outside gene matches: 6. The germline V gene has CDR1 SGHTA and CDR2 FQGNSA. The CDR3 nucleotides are TGTGCCAGCAGCTTAACTGCACAGGGGGCGAACTATGGCTACACCTTC. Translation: CASSLTAQGANYGYTF.

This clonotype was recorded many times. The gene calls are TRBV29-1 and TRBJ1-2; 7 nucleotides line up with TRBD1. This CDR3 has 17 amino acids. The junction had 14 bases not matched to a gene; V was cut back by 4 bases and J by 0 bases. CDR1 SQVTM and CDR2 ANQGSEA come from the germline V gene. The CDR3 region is CSVVGGERTLANYGYTF. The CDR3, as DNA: TGCAGCGTTGTAGGGGGCGAAAGAACCTTAGCTAACTATGGCTACACCTTC. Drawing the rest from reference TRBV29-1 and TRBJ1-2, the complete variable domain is SAVISQKPSRDICQRGTSLTIQCQVDSQVTMMFWYRQQPGQSLTLIATANQGSEATYESGFVIDKFPISRPNLTFSTLTVSNMSPEDSSIYLCSVVGGERTLANYGYTFGSGTRLTVV.

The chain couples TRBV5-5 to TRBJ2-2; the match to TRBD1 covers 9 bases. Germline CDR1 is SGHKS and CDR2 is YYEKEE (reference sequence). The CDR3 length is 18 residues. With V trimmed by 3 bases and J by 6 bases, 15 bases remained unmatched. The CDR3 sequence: CASSSPEKRQGVPGELFF. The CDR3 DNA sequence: TGTGCCAGCAGCTCTCCTGAGAAGAGACAGGGGGTCCCCGGGGAGCTGTTTTTT.

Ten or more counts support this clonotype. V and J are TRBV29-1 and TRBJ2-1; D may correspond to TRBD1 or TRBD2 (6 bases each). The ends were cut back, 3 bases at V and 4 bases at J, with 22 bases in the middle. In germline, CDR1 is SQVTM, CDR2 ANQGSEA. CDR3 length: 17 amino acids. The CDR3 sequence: CSVEGPGGVRLYNEQFF. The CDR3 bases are TGCAGCGTTGAGGGGCCCGGGGGCGTTAGGTTGTACAATGAGCAGTTCTTC.

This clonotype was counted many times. The CDR3 DNA is TGTGCCACCCGGGGGGAGACAGATACGCAGTATTTT. Residues: CATRGETDTQYF. This chain uses TRBV15 with TRBJ2-3; 7 bases are a match to TRBD2. Germline CDR1 and CDR2: LNHNV and YYDKDF (reference sequence). This CDR3 has 12 residues. V shed 8 bases, J shed 3 bases, and the junction held 2 bases outside the gene matches.

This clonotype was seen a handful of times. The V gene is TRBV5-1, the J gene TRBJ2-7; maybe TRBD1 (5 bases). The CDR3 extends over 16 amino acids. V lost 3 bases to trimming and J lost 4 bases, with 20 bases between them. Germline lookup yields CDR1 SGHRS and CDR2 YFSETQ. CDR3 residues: CASSSWGERPKYEQYF. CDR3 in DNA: TGCGCCAGCAGCTCCTGGGGCGAGCGACCTAAATACGAGCAGTACTTC.

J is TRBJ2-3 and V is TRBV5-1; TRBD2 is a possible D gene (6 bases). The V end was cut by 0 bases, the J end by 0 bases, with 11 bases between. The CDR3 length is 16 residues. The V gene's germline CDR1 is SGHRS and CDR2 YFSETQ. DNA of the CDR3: TGCGCCAGCAGCTTGGCCGGGGGAACTAGCACAGATACGCAGTATTTT. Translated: CASSLAGGTSTDTQYF.

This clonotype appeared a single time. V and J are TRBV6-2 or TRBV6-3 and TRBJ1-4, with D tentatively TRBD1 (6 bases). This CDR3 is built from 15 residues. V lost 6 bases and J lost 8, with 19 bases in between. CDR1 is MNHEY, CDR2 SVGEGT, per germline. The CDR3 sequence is CASSHTRGVYEKLFF. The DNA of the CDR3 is TGTGCCAGCAGCCACACCAGGGGCGTCTACGAAAAACTGTTTTTT.

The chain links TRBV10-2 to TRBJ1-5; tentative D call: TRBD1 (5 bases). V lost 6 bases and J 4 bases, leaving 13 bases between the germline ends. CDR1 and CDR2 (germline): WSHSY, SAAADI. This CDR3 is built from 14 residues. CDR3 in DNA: TGCGCCAGCAGGGGACGGGGTTGTAATCAGCCCCAGCATTTT. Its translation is CASRGRGCNQPQHF.

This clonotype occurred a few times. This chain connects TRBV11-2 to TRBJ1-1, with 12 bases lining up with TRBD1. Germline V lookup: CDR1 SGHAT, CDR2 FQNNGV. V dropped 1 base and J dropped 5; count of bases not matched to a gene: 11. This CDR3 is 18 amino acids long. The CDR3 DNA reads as TGTGCCAGCAGCTTAGGCCGGGACAGGGGGCGGGTCGGGACTGAAGCTTTCTTT. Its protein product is CASSLGRDRGRVGTEAFF.

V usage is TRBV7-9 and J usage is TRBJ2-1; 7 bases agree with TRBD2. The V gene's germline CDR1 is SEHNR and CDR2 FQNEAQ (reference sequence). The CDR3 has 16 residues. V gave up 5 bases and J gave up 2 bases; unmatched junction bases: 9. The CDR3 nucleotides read TGTGCCAGCAGCGGAGGTGGCGGGGGTACCTACAATGAGCAGTTCTTC. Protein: CASSGGGGGTYNEQFF.

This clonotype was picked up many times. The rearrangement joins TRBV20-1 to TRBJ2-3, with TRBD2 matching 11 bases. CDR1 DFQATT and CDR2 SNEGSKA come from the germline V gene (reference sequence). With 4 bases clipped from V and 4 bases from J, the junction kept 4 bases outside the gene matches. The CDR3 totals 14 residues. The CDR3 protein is CSATLAGVPDTQYF. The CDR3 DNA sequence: TGCAGTGCTACACTAGCGGGAGTTCCAGATACGCAGTATTTT.

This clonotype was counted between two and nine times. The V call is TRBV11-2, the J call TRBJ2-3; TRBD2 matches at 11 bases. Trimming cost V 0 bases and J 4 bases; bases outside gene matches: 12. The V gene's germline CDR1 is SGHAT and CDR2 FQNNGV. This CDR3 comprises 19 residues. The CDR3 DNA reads TGTGCCAGCAGCTTAGAGAGGCTAGCGGGAGGTCGCCGGGCAGATACGCAGTATTTT. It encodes CASSLERLAGGRRADTQYF.

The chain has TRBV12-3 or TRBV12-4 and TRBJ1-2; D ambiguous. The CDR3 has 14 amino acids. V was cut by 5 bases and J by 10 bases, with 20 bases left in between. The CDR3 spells CASSPQQITHSYTF. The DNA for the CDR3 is TGTGCCAGCAGTCCCCAACAGATAACCCATTCCTACACCTTC.

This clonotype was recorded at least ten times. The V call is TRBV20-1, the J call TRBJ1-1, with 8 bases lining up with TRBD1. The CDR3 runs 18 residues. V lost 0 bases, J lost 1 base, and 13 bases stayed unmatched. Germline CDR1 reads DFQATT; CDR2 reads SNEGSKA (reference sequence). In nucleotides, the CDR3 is TGCAGTGCTAGAGATTACCGGTCCAGGGGGCGCGGGAACACTGAAGCTTTCTTT. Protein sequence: CSARDYRSRGRGNTEAFF.

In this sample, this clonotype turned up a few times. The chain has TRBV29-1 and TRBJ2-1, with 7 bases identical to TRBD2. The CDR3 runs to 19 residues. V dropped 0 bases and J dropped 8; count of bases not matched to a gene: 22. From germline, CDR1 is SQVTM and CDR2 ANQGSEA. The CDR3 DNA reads TGCAGCGTTGAAGATTGGGACCCAAGGGATAAGGGGAGGGCACATGAGCAGTTCTTC. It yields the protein CSVEDWDPRDKGRAHEQFF.